Each of the 6 T cell receptor beta chains below was sequenced from the same sample in a study of Ad26.COV2.S vaccination and SARS-CoV-2 variants. Treatment here: roughly 18 received Ad26.COV2.S at low or high dose, single or two shots; 5 received placebo; per-sample allocation not given. Collection of samples fell on day 63 after the first vaccine or placebo injection. The repertoire was sequenced with immunoSEQ multiplex PCR; TCRdb's copy has only in-frame clones and lacks some. This sample yields around 320,000 clones, of which roughly 84% are seen a single time; about 3.5% belongs to the top ten. Sequencing was performed on peripheral blood, taken in a trial of Ad26.COV2.S vaccine versus placebo. These TCRs come from a person between 18 and 65 years old who received the Ad26.COV2.S COVID-19 vaccine or a placebo.

This clone came up a few times. The rearrangement uses TRBV6-2 or TRBV6-3 and TRBJ1-1, with unresolved D. The CDR3 loop spans 14 amino acids. The V gene lost 5 bases and the J gene lost 3 bases, with 13 bases spanning the gap. Germline lookup yields CDR1 MNHEY and CDR2 SVGEGT. The CDR3 sequence: CASSTRAKYTEAFF. CDR3 nucleotides: TGTGCCAGCAGTACCCGGGCCAAATACACTGAAGCTTTCTTT.

V and J are TRBV7-8 and TRBJ2-5, with TRBD1 identical over 11 bases. V gave up 3 bases and J gave up 4 bases; unmatched junction bases: 7. This CDR3 has 16 residues. Germline CDR1 reads SGHVS; CDR2 reads FQNEAQ. For the CDR3, the DNA is TGTGCCAGCAGCTTTGGGACAGGGGGGTCCGGAGAGACCCAGTACTTC. Protein product: CASSFGTGGSGETQYF.

About this clone: Other DNA variants within this sample encode the same CDR3. V gene TRBV9 combines with J gene TRBJ2-3, with 12 bases fitting TRBD2. Germline loops: CDR1 SGDLS, CDR2 YYNGEE. V trimming: 3 bases; J trimming: 0 bases; junction bases outside the gene matches: 2. CDR3 length equals 16 residues. CDR3 region: CASSALAGGSTDTQYF. CDR3 DNA sequence: TGTGCCAGCAGCGCACTAGCGGGGGGAAGCACAGATACGCAGTATTTT.

V and J are TRBV3-1 (or the pseudogene TRBV3-2) and TRBJ1-4; D is undetermined. V was clipped by 1 base and J by 7 bases, with 10 bases between them. Germline values: CDR1 LGHDT, CDR2 YNNKEL (reference sequence). This CDR3 spans 14 amino acids. CDR3: CASSQAPSVEKLFF. CDR3 in DNA: TGTGCCAGCAGCCAAGCTCCGTCTGTTGAAAAACTGTTTTTT.

Here the CDR3 DNA reads TGTGCCAGCAGCTGGGACAACTCTGGAAACACCATATATTTT. It specifies CASSWDNSGNTIYF. The chain uses TRBV27 and TRBJ1-3; D is possibly TRBD1 (6 bases). This CDR3 contains 14 residues. Germline CDR1 reads MNHEY; CDR2 reads SMNVEV (reference sequence). V dropped 6 bases and J dropped 0 bases, with 9 bases sitting between them.

The chain links TRBV6-1 to TRBJ1-5; maybe TRBD1 (5 bases). The V gene's germline CDR1 is MNHNS and CDR2 SASEGT. The CDR3 is 14 amino acids. V was clipped by 3 bases and J by 2 bases, with 8 bases between them. CDR3 in DNA: TGTGCCAGCAGTGACCAGGGACGCAATCAGCCCCAGCATTTT. Protein product: CASSDQGRNQPQHF.